This T cell receptor beta chain came from a study of human T cells and chemical hapten exposure. Time point indicated: patch test 3, about 24 weeks after DPC sensitization. Treatment denoted: therapeutic diphenylcyclopropenone sensitization with weekly scalp DPC. Total RNA was isolated from unfractionated whole blood. One entry per CDR3 protein, called by TCRdb with MiXCR from the RACE reads. This table holds more than 35,000 distinct CDR3 sequences, 9.5% to 15% found once. This clonotype was seen many times. Germline V gives CDR1 MNHNY, CDR2 SVGAGI (reference sequence). With 0 bases removed from V and 4 bases from J, the gap between germline ends came to 6 bases. This CDR3 contains 13 residues.

The clonotype originates from a woman aged 40-49 years with alopecia areata. Some clones in this sample may be carry-over from other donors' samples. The chain employs TRBV6-6 and TRBJ1-1, with D perhaps matching TRBD1 (5 bases). Sample: whole blood, taken in connection with sensitization to the hapten diphenylcyclopropenone (DPC). CDR3 nucleotides: TGTGCCAGCAGTTACTCCGGGGGCACTGAAGCTTTCTTT. Protein: CASSYSGGTEAFF.